This T cell receptor beta chain was sequenced for a study of CD8 T cells in Susac syndrome. V gave up 4 bases and J gave up 0 bases, with 12 bases separating them. From germline, CDR1 is MGHRA and CDR2 YSYEKL. The CDR3 is made up of 15 amino acids. It was with random hexamers that roughly 0.45 to 1 ug RNA was reverse transcribed. One entry per CDR3 protein, called by TCRdb with MiXCR from the immunoSEQ multiplex PCR reads. The top ten clones hold approximately 0.11% of a sample with some 120,000 distinct CDR3 sequences, 85% to 95% of them seen once. As regards this clonotype: Its antigen is not known.

Study-wide results and caveats: The study recognized that the number of individuals in its TCR sequencing and HLA analysis was relatively small.

The sample was CD8+ T cells from PBMCs. The chain recombines TRBV4-1 with TRBJ1-1; D is uncertain. The clonotype originates from a human donor in good health. This CDR3 is CASSPWASLNTEAFF. CDR3 nucleotides: TGCGCCAGCAGCCCCTGGGCATCCTTGAACACTGAAGCTTTCTTT.